A single sample gave rise to the 9 T cell receptor beta chains below, sequenced in a study of blood T cell repertoires in COVID-19. Method: immunoSEQ multiplex PCR; TCRdb's copy keeps in-frame clones and lacks some. This table has 300,000 or so clones, about 90% appearing once. The sample consisted of PBMCs or T cells enriched from blood (not recorded which). The source is a woman aged 30 to 39 who had recovered from COVID-19.

CDR3 DNA: TGTGCCACCAGTGGGACCACCCAGGGGGACGATACGCAGTATTTT. Amino acids: CATSGTTQGDDTQYF. The V and J genes are TRBV24-1 and TRBJ2-3; 7 positions agree with TRBD1. The germline V gene has CDR1 KGHDR and CDR2 SFDVKD. This CDR3 has 15 residues. V shed 5 bases and J 6 bases; nucleotides not matched to a gene: 10.

The chain employs TRBV2 and TRBJ2-3, with 13 bases that match TRBD2. This CDR3 region has 18 residues. Germline V CDR1 and CDR2: SNHLY, FYNNEI. With V trimmed by 8 bases and J by 1 base, 12 bases remained unmatched. The CDR3 nucleotides are TGTGCCAGCTATCGATGGAGACTAGCGGGGGGAGGCACAGATACGCAGTATTTT. Encoded protein: CASYRWRLAGGGTDTQYF.

The V gene is TRBV6-5, the J gene TRBJ1-1; D remains ambiguous. The V gene's germline CDR1 is MNHEY and CDR2 SVGAGI. The CDR3 length is 14 residues. V lost 4 bases and J 2 bases, leaving 11 bases between the germline ends. In nucleotides, the CDR3 is TGTGCCAGCAGTTCCGGCGAGGGAAACACTGAAGCTTTCTTT. Translating it yields CASSSGEGNTEAFF.

This clone was found a few times. V and J are TRBV3-1 (or the pseudogene TRBV3-2) and TRBJ1-2; TRBD1 agrees at 10 bases. From germline, CDR1 is LGHDT and CDR2 YNNKEL (reference sequence). Trimming removed 7 bases from V and 7 bases from J; junction bases left unmatched: 15. The CDR3 consists of 16 residues. The CDR3 DNA is TGTGCCAGCACCAAAGGGGAGACAGGGGGCTCGGGTGGCTACACCTTC. Amino acids: CASTKGETGGSGGYTF.

The chain links TRBV30 to TRBJ1-6; possible D gene TRBD1, 6 bases. The germline V and J ends were trimmed by 0 bases and 10 bases, with 16 bases remaining between them. The germline V gene has CDR1 GTSNPN and CDR2 SVGIG (reference sequence). The CDR3 runs 15 residues. CDR3 amino acids: CAWSVQGGGRSPLHF. The CDR3 coding sequence is TGTGCCTGGAGTGTACAGGGCGGAGGAAGGTCACCCCTCCACTTT.

This clone was detected only a few times. The chain recombines TRBV19 with TRBJ1-6, with D uncertain. The CDR3 extends over 15 amino acids. V gave up 3 bases and J gave up 10 bases, with 16 bases separating them. Per germline, CDR1 LNHDA and CDR2 SQIVND (reference sequence). The CDR3 nucleotides read TGTGCCAGTAGTATCTCGGAGGTCAGAGGCTCACCCCTCCACTTT. It codes for CASSISEVRGSPLHF. Full variable domain (remainder filled in from reference TRBV19 and TRBJ1-6): DGGITQSPKYLFRKEGQNVTLSCEQNLNHDAMYWYRQDPGQGLRLIYYSQIVNDFQKGDIAEGYSVSREKKESFPLTVTSAQKNPTAFYLCASSISEVRGSPLHFGNGTRLTVT.

V is TRBV6-2 or TRBV6-3 and J is TRBJ2-5; TRBD1 matches at 7 bases. This CDR3 has 16 amino acids. Germline V gene sequence: CDR1 MNHEY, CDR2 SVGEGT. V dropped 4 bases and J dropped 1; count of bases not matched to a gene: 9. CDR3 nucleotide sequence: TGTGCCAGCAGTTTAATGCAGACAGGGACCCAAGAGACCCAGTACTTC. Protein: CASSLMQTGTQETQYF.

V gene TRBV9 combines with J gene TRBJ1-2, with no clear D. The length of the CDR3 is 13 residues. From germline, CDR1 is SGDLS and CDR2 YYNGEE. Trimming cost V 4 bases and J 0 bases, with 7 bases left between them. The CDR3 DNA sequence: TGTGCCAGCAGCCCACAAGCTAACTATGGCTACACCTTC. This sequence encodes CASSPQANYGYTF.

The rearrangement joins TRBV30 to TRBJ1-1, with 7 nucleotides matching TRBD1. V lost 2 bases, J lost 13 bases, and 10 bases stayed unmatched. CDR3 length equals 12 residues. Per the germline V gene, CDR1 is GTSNPN and CDR2 is SVGIG (reference sequence). This chain's CDR3 is CAWSIQTGEVFF. The CDR3 nucleotides read TGTGCCTGGAGTATTCAAACAGGGGAGGTTTTCTTT.